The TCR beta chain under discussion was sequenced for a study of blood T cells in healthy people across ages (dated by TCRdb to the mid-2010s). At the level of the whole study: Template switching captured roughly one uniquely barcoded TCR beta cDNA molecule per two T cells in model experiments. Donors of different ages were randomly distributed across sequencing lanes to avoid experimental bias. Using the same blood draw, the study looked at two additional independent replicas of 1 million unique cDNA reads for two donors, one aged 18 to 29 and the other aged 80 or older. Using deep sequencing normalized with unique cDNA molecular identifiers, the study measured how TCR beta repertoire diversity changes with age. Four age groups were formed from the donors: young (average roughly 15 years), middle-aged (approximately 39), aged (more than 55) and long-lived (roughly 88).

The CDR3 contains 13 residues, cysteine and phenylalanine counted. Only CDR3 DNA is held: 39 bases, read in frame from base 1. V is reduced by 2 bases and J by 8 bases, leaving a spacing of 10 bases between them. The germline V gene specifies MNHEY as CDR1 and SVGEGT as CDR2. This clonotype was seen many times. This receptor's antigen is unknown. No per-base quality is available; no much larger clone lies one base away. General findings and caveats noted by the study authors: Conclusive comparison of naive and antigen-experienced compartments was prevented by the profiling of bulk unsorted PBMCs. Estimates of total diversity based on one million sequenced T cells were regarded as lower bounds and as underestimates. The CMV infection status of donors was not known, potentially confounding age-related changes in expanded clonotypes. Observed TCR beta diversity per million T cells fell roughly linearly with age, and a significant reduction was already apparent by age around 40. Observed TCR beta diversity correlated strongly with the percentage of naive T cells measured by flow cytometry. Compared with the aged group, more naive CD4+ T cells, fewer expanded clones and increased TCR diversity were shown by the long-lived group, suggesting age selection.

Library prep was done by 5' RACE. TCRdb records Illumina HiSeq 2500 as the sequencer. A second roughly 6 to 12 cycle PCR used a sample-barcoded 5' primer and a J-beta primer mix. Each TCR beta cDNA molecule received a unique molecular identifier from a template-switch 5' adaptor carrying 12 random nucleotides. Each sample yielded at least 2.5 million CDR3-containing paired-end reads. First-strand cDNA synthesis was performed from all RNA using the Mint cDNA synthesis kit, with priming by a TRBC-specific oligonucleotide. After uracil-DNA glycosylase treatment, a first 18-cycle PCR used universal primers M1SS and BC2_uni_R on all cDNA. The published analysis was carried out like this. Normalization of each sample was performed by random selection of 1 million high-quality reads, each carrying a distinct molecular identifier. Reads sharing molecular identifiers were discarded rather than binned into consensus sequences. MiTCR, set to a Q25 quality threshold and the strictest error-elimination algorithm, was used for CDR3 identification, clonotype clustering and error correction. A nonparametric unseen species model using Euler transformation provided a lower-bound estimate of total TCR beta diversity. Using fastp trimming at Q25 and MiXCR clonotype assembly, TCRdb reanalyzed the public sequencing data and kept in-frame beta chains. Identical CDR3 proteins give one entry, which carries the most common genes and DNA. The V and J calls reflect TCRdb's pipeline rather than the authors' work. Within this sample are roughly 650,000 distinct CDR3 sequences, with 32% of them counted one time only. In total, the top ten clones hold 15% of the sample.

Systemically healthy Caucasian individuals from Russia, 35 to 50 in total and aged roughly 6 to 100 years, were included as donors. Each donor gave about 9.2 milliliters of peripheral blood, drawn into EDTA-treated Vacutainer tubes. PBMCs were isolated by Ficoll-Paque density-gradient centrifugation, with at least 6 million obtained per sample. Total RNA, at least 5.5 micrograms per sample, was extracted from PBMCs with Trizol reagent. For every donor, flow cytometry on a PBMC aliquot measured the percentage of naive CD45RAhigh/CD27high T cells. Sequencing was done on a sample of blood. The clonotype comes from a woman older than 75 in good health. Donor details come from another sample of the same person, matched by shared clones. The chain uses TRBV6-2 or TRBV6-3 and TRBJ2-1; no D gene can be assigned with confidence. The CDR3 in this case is CASSYPNTDEQFF. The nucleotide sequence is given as TGTGCCAGCAGTTACCCGAATACGGATGAGCAGTTCTTC.